This T cell receptor beta chain was captured by sequencing in a study of naive and memory T cell subsets. Study outcomes and limitations: Clonotypes here are unpaired alpha or beta chain sequences. Possibly reflecting memory cells re-expressing CD45RA, a few larger clonotypes occurred in naive repertoires, especially CD8. In CD4 and CD8 cells, diversity dropped from naive through EMRA.

The beta constant-region primer was an equimolar mix of two oligonucleotides covering TRBC1 and TRBC2. Ligated cDNA was amplified by four rounds of PCR with nested alpha and beta constant-region primers and SP2. TCRdb itself ran the UMI-ligation and nested PCR reads through MiXCR, one entry per CDR3 protein. The sample records about 140,000 distinct CDR3 sequences, 15% to 25% being singletons. About this clonotype itself: Its antigen remains unknown.

Germline CDR1 is MNHEY and CDR2 is SVGAGI. CDR3 length: 12 amino acids. Trimming pared 6 bases from V and 3 bases from J, leaving 9 bases between. This sequence was found in a human donor in good health. The sample comprised naive CD8+ T cells from blood. The rearrangement uses TRBV6-5 and TRBJ2-7, with no clear D. The CDR3 sequence: CASSFNSYEQYF. CDR3 coding DNA: TGTGCCAGCAGCTTTAACAGCTACGAGCAGTACTTC.